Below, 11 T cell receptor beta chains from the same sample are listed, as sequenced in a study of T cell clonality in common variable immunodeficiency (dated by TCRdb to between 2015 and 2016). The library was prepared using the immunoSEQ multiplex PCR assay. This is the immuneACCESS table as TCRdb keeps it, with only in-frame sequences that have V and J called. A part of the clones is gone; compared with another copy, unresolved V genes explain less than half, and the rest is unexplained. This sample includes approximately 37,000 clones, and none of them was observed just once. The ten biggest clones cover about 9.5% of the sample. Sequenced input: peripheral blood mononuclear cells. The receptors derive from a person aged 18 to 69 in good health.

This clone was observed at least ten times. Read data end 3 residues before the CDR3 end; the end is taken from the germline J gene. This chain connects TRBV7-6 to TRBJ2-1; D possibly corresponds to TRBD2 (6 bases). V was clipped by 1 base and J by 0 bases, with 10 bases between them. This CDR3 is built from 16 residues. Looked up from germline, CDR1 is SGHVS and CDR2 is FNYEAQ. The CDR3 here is CASSLGAGSSYNEQFF. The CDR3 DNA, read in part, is TGTGCCAGCAGCTTAGGTGCGGGGAGCTCCTACAATGAG.

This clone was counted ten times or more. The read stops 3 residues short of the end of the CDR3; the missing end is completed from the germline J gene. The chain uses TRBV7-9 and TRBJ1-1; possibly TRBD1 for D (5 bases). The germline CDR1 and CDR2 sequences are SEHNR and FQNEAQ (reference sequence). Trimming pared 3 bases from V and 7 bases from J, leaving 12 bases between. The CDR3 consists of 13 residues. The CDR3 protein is CASSFGHYSEAFF. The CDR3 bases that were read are TGTGCCAGCAGCTTCGGACACTATAGTGAA. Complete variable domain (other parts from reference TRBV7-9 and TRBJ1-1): DTGVSQNPRHKITKRGQNVTFRCDPISEHNRLYWYRQTLGQGPEFLTYFQNEAQLEKSRLLSDRFSAERPKGSFSTLEIQRTEQGDSAMYLCASSFGHYSEAFFGQGTRLTVV.

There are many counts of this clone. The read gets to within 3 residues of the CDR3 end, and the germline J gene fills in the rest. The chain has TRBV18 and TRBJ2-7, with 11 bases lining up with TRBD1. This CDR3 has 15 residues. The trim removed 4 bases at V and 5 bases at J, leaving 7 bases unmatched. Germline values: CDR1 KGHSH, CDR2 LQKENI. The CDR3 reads CASSLMGQGEDEQYF. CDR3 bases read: TGTGCCAGCTCACTCATGGGACAGGGGGAAGACGAG.

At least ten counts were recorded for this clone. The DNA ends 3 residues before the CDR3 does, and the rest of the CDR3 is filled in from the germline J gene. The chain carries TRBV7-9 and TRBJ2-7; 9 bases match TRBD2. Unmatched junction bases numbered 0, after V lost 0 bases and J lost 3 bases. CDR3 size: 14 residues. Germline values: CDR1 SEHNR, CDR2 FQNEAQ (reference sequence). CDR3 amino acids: CASSLATSGYEQYF. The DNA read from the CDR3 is TGTGCCAGCAGCTTAGCGACTAGCGGCTACGAG.

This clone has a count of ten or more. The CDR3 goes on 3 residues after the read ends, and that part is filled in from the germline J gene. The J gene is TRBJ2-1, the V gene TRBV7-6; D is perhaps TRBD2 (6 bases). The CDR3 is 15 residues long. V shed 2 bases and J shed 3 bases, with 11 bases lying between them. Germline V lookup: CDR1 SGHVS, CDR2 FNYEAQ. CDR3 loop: CASSLQAGHYNEQFF. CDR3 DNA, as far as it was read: TGTGCCAGCAGCTTACAAGCGGGCCACTACAATGAG.

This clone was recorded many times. CDR3 bases read: TGTGCCAGCTCACCTGAACTAGCGGGAGGGCCGTTCAATGAG. It codes for CASSPELAGGPFNE. From start to end, the CDR3 is CASSPELAGGPFNEQFF. The chain employs TRBV18 and TRBJ2-1; 13 bases align to TRBD2. The missing CDR3 end, 3 residues past where the read stops, is filled in from the germline J gene. V lost 3 bases and J lost 6; bases outside the gene matches: 8. The CDR3 length is 17 residues. Germline loops: CDR1 KGHSH, CDR2 LQKENI. Looking up the rest from reference TRBV18 and TRBJ2-1 gives the full variable domain: NAGVMQNPRHLVRRRGQEARLRCSPMKGHSHVYWYRQLPEEGLKFMVYLQKENIIDESGMPKERFSAEFPKEGPSILRIQQVVRGDSAAYFCASSPELAGGPFNEQFFGPGTRLTVL.

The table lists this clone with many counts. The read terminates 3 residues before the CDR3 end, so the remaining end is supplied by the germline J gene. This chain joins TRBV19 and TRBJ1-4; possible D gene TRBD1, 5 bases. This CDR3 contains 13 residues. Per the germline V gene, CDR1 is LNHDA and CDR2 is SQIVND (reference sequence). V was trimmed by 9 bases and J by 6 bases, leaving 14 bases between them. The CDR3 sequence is CASKGQTDEKLFF. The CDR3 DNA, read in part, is TGTGCCAGCAAGGGGCAGACCGATGAAAAA. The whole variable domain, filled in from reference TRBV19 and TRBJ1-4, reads DGGITQSPKYLFRKEGQNVTLSCEQNLNHDAMYWYRQDPGQGLRLIYYSQIVNDFQKGDIAEGYSVSREKKESFPLTVTSAQKNPTAFYLCASKGQTDEKLFFGSGTQLSVL.

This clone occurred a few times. The chain's CDR3 is CASSFGPSGTTDTQYF. CDR3 DNA, as far as it was read: TGCGCCAGCAGCTTCGGGCCCAGCGGGACCACAGATACG. The rearrangement uses TRBV5-1 and TRBJ2-3; 7 positions agree with TRBD2. The read halts 3 residues ahead of the CDR3 end, with the missing end drawn from the germline J gene. After removal of 2 bases from V and 2 bases from J, the junction contained 8 bases not matched to a gene. The CDR3 is made up of 16 amino acids. In germline, CDR1 is SGHRS, CDR2 YFSETQ.

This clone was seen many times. Incomplete CDR3 DNA: TGCAGTGCTCGCAGCCCCGGACTAAGAGGAAACACC. Amino acid sequence: CSARSPGLRGNT. The CDR3, in full, reads CSARSPGLRGNTIYF. This sequence joins TRBV20-1 and TRBJ1-3; D is ambiguous. The CDR3 is cut off 3 residues early in the read; its end comes from the germline J gene. Germline V gene sequence: CDR1 DFQATT, CDR2 SNEGSKA (reference sequence). The CDR3 has 15 amino acids. Trimming removed 5 bases at V and 4 bases at J, with 18 bases between.

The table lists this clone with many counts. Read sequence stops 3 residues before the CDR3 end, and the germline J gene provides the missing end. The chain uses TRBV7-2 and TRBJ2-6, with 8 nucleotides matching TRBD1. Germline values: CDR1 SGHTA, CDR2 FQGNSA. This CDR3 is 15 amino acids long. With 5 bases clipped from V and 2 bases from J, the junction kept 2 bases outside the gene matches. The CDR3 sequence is CASSRQGPGANVLTF. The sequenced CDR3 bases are TGTGCCAGCAGCCGACAGGGGCCTGGGGCCAACGTC. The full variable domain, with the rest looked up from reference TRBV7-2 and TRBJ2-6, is GAGVSQSPSNKVTEKGKDVELRCDPISGHTALYWYRQSLGQGLEFLIYFQGNSAPDKSGLPSDRFSAERTGGSVSTLTIQRTQQEDSAVYLCASSRQGPGANVLTFGAGSRLTVL.

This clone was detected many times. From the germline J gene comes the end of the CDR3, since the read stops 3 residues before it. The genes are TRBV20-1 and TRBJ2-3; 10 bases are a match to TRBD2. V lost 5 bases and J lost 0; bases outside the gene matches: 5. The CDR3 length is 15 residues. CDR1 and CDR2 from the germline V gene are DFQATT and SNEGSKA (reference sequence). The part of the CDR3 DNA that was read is TGCAGTGCTCGTCGGACTAGCGGCAGCACAGATACG. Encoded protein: CSARRTSGSTDT. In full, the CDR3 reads CSARRTSGSTDTQYF.